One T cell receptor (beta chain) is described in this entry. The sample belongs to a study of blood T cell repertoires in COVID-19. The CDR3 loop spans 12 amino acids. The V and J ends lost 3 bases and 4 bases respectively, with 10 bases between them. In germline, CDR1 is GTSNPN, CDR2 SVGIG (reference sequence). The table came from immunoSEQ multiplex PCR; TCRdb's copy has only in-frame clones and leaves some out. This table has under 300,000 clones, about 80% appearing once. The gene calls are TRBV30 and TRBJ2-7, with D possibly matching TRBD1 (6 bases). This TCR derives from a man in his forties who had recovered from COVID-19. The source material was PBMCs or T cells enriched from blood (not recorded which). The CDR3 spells CAWRQGYYEQYF. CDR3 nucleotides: TGTGCCTGGAGACAGGGCTATTACGAGCAGTACTTC.